Listed below are T cell receptor beta chains from one sample, sequenced in a study of shared clonotypes between healthy human individuals. Clones were sequenced by immunoSEQ multiplex PCR, and TCRdb holds only the in-frame ones, with some missing. The repertoire holds 550,000 to 850,000 clones, with approximately 79% as singletons. Material for sequencing was memory CD4+ T cells sorted from blood. Source of these receptors: a woman aged 30 to 39 in good health. Each CDR3 is given with its conserved first and last residue. D genes are given only for firm matches. Part of the rows lack a size; the others show once, few, many or a class for expanded clones.

TRBJ2-3 TRBD1 TRBV7-2 - CASSSQGADTQYF TGTGCCAGCAGCTCCCAGGGGGCAGATACGCAGTATTTT
TRBJ1-1 TRBD1 TRBV19 - CASSQGATEAFF TGTGCCAGTAGCCAGGGGGCTACTGAAGCTTTCTTT
TRBJ2-7 TRBD1 TRBV11-2 - CASSLMGQGVGGQYF TGTGCCAGCAGCCTAATGGGACAGGGAGTCGGAGGGCAGTACTTC
TRBJ1-3 TRBD1 TRBV2 once CASRASVGQGDDF TGTGCCAGCAGGGCTAGCGTTGGACAGGGGGACGATTTT
TRBJ2-3 - TRBV6-4 - CASSDGQGPSTDTQYF TGTGCCAGCAGTGACGGACAAGGCCCAAGCACAGATACGCAGTATTTT
TRBJ2-5 TRBD2 TRBV11-2 - CASSLAGAGSGETQYF TGTGCCAGCAGCTTAGCGGGAGCGGGGTCCGGAGAGACCCAGTACTTC
TRBJ2-7 TRBD2 TRBV5-1 few CASSLETTSGQIFYEQYF TGCGCCAGCAGCTTGGAAACGACTAGCGGTCAGATTTTCTACGAGCAGTACTTC
TRBJ2-1 TRBD1 TRBV10-1 - CASSESRGQPSSYNEQFF TGCGCCAGCAGTGAGTCGAGGGGACAGCCGAGCTCCTACAATGAGCAGTTCTTC
TRBJ1-5 - TRBV5-1 - CASSLDGGNQPQHF TGCGCCAGCAGCTTGGATGGGGGAAATCAGCCCCAGCATTTT
TRBJ2-6 - TRBV5-4 - CASSPAATAGANVLTF TGTGCCAGCAGCCCTGCGGCCACAGCAGGGGCCAACGTCCTGACTTTC
TRBJ2-5 - TRBV11-2 - CASRNRGLRAGGTQETQYF TGTGCCAGCAGAAACAGGGGGCTTAGGGCGGGAGGCACCCAAGAGACCCAGTACTTC
TRBJ1-4 - TRBV21-1 - CASSKGPEGEKLFF TGTGCCAGCAGCAAAGGGCCCGAAGGAGAAAAACTGTTTTTT
TRBJ2-4 TRBD1 TRBV28 - CASSPQGAAKNIQYF TGTGCCAGCAGTCCTCAGGGGGCTGCCAAAAACATTCAGTACTTC
TRBJ1-3 - TRBV18 - CASSRFERGASGNTIYF TGTGCCAGCTCCCGATTTGAACGGGGGGCATCTGGAAACACCATATATTTT
TRBJ2-7 - TRBV9 - CASSVAFASGTYEQYF TGTGCCAGCAGCGTAGCTTTTGCCAGCGGAACCTACGAGCAGTACTTC
TRBJ2-1 TRBD2 TRBV4-1 - CASSPERERSYNEQFF TGCGCCAGCAGCCCCGAGCGGGAGCGCTCCTACAATGAGCAGTTCTTC
TRBJ2-7 TRBD2 TRBV28 once CASSDLAANYEQYF TGTGCCAGCAGCGACCTAGCGGCTAACTACGAGCAGTACTTC
TRBJ2-4 - TRBV27 - CASMLYSDSQNIQYF TGTGCCAGCATGCTATATTCGGACTCCCAAAACATTCAGTACTTC
TRBJ1-4 - TRBV11-2 - CASSPYIETEHEKLFF TGTGCCAGCAGCCCGTATATCGAGACAGAGCATGAAAAACTGTTTTTT
TRBJ2-3 - TRBV2 - CATRAEVLTDTQYF TGTGCCACACGGGCGGAAGTCCTCACAGATACGCAGTATTTT
TRBJ2-3 TRBD1 TRBV5-1 - CASSSGTDTDTQYF TGCGCCAGCAGCTCAGGGACAGACACAGATACGCAGTATTTT
TRBJ1-4 - TRBV7-2 - CASSEYLDEKLFF TGTGCCAGCAGCGAATACCTGGATGAAAAACTGTTTTTT
TRBJ1-3 - TRBV5-4 - CAAGGYSGNTIYF TGTGCGGCGGGGGGATACTCTGGAAACACCATATATTTT
TRBJ2-7 TRBD2 TRBV7-2 - CASSLGTSGREQYF TGTGCCAGCAGCTTAGGGACTAGCGGGAGGGAGCAGTACTTC
TRBJ2-2 TRBD2 TRBV2 - CASQQLAGVIGELFF TGTGCCAGCCAACAGTTAGCGGGAGTCATCGGGGAGCTGTTTTTT
TRBJ2-3 TRBD1 TRBV28 - CASSSLGAGGPDTQYF TGTGCCAGCAGTTCCCTCGGGGCAGGGGGACCAGATACGCAGTATTTT
TRBJ2-5 - TRBV15 - CATSTGQGGETQYF TGTGCCACCAGCACAGGGCAGGGTGGAGAGACCCAGTACTTC
TRBJ1-2 TRBD1 TRBV2 many CANADRVAGYTF TGTGCCAACGCCGACAGGGTAGCTGGCTACACCTTC
TRBJ1-3 - TRBV4-1 - CASSQDRGRAQPGNTIYF TGCGCCAGCAGCCAAGATAGAGGGAGGGCGCAGCCTGGAAACACCATATATTTT
TRBJ1-6 - TRBV28 - CASSLWPRPGRQVDSPLHF TGTGCCAGCAGTTTATGGCCTAGGCCGGGTCGGCAGGTCGATTCACCCCTCCACTTT
TRBJ1-1 - TRBV29-1 - CSVECEGKFEAFF TGCAGCGTTGAATGCGAGGGAAAATTTGAAGCTTTCTTT
TRBJ2-1 - TRBV18 - CASSPRYEQFF TGTGCCAGCTCACCACGGTATGAGCAGTTCTTC
TRBJ1-1 TRBD1 TRBV6-1 - CASSRQGANTEAFF TGTGCCAGCAGCCGACAGGGGGCGAACACTGAAGCTTTCTTT
TRBJ2-2 TRBD1 TRBV18 - CASSRNRDSDTGELFF TGTGCCAGCTCACGAAACAGGGACAGCGACACCGGGGAGCTGTTTTTT
TRBJ1-5 - TRBV19 few CASSILQGLDQPQHF TGTGCCAGTAGTATCCTGCAGGGGTTGGATCAGCCCCAGCATTTT
TRBJ1-2 - TRBV6-6 - CASRMANYGYTF TGTGCCAGCCGGATGGCTAACTATGGCTACACCTTC
TRBJ1-1 - TRBV18 - CASSPRLSTEAFF TGTGCCAGCTCACCGAGATTATCCACTGAAGCTTTCTTT
TRBJ1-1 - TRBV5-6 - CASSSIQVTEAFF TGTGCCAGCAGCTCTATACAGGTGACTGAAGCTTTCTTT
TRBJ2-3 TRBD1 TRBV5-1 - CASSLGQGRTDTQYF TGCGCCAGCAGCCTAGGACAGGGTCGTACAGATACGCAGTATTTT
TRBJ1-2 TRBD1 TRBV7-2 - CASSLGTGGLSLSGYTF TGTGCCAGCAGCTTAGGGACAGGGGGTTTATCGCTAAGTGGCTACACCTTC
TRBJ2-2 TRBD2 TRBV5-1 - CASSLVSGTNGGTGELFF TGCGCCAGCAGCTTGGTTAGCGGGACCAATGGCGGCACCGGGGAGCTGTTTTTT
TRBJ2-5 - TRBV6-6 - CASSYPPRQAQETQYF TGTGCCAGCAGTTACCCTCCCCGACAGGCTCAAGAGACCCAGTACTTC
TRBJ2-5 - TRBV7-9 few CASSLNRGDQYF TGTGCCAGCAGCCTCAACCGGGGAGACCAGTACTTC
TRBJ2-7 TRBD2 TRBV11-2 - CASSLGLAPLEQYF TGTGCCAGCAGCTTAGGACTAGCCCCCCTCGAGCAGTACTTC
TRBJ1-5 TRBD1 TRBV19 few CASSGTGVGNQPQHF TGTGCCAGTAGTGGAACAGGGGTAGGAAATCAGCCCCAGCATTTT
TRBJ1-1 - TRBV29-1 - CSVFRQTEAFF TGCAGCGTTTTCAGACAGACTGAAGCTTTCTTT
TRBJ2-3 - TRBV5-1 - CASSLGRDTDTQYF TGCGCCAGCAGCTTGGGAAGGGACACAGATACGCAGTATTTT
TRBJ2-1 TRBD2 TRBV7-8 - CASRKGLANNEQFF TGTGCCAGCAGGAAAGGACTAGCGAACAATGAGCAGTTCTTC
TRBJ2-4 - TRBV14 few CASSQEHPGPRNIQYF TGTGCCAGCAGCCAAGAACATCCCGGGCCGAGAAACATTCAGTACTTC
TRBJ2-7 - TRBV5-1 - CASSSSGFYEQYF TGCGCCAGCAGCTCCTCGGGGTTCTACGAGCAGTACTTC
TRBJ1-1 - TRBV6-5 - CASMARMNTEAFF TGTGCCAGCATGGCCAGGATGAACACTGAAGCTTTCTTT
TRBJ1-5 TRBD1 TRBV5-1 - CASSLGTGQPQHF TGCGCCAGCAGCTTGGGGACAGGACAGCCCCAGCATTTT
TRBJ2-5 TRBD2 TRBV29-1 - CSVARTSGSETQYF TGCAGCGTCGCTAGGACTAGCGGGAGTGAGACCCAGTACTTC
TRBJ2-7 TRBD1 TRBV19 - CASSIGTGGFYEQYF TGTGCCAGTAGTATCGGGACAGGGGGCTTCTACGAGCAGTACTTC
TRBJ2-7 TRBD2 TRBV28 many CASSMEGTSNLYEQYF TGTGCCAGCAGTATGGAAGGGACTAGCAATCTTTACGAGCAGTACTTC